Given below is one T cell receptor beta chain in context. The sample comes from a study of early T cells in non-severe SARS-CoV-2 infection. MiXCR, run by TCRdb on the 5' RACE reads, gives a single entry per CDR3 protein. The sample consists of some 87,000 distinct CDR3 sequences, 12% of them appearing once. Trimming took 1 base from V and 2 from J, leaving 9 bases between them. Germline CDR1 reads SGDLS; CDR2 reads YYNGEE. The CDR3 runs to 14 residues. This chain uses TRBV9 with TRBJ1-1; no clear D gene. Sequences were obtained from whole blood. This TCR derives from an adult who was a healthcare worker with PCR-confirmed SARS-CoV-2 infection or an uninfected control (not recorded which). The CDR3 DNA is TGTGCCAGCAGCGTATTGGAGATTAACACTGAAGCTTTCTTT. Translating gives CASSVLEINTEAFF.